These 31 T cell receptor beta chains were sequenced from one sample in a study of spatial heterogeneity in lung cancer. TCRdb processed the 5' RACE reads anew with MiXCR; each CDR3 protein has one entry. The sample includes 45,000 to 50,000 distinct CDR3 sequences, roughly 10% seen only once; the top ten take roughly a third. Described time point: blood at routine non-recurrence follow-up after resection. The sample consisted of PBMCs, taken at follow-up. These receptors all stem from a male donor with early-stage non-small cell lung cancer.

This clonotype was observed at least ten times. V usage is TRBV12-3 or TRBV12-4 and J usage is TRBJ2-4, with 9 bases identical to TRBD1. The CDR3 length is 17 residues. The J segment lost 8 bases and the V segment lost 3 bases, leaving 14 bases of the junction unmatched. In DNA, the CDR3 is TGTGCCAGCAGTTTCGCAGATCCGGGACAGGGCCCATACATTCAGTACTTC. Translated: CASSFADPGQGPYIQYF.

Note on this clonotype: The junction departs from the called germline gene at one end, perhaps through a read error. The chain carries TRBV7-9 and TRBJ2-7; 9 bases match TRBD2. Per germline, CDR1 SEHNR and CDR2 FQNEAQ (reference sequence). The length of the CDR3 is 16 residues. The CDR3 bases are TGTACCAGCAGCTTAGCGCAGTTAGCGGGAGAATACGAGCAGTACTTC. Its translation: CTSSLAQLAGEYEQYF.

This chain links TRBV5-1 with TRBJ2-3, with 9 bases fitting TRBD2. The V segment lost 4 bases and the J segment 1 base; nucleotides outside the gene matches: 4. Germline values: CDR1 SGHRS, CDR2 YFSETQ. This CDR3 is 15 amino acids long. The CDR3 protein is CASSISGSGTDTQYF. The CDR3 bases are TGCGCCAGCAGCATTAGCGGGAGTGGCACAGATACGCAGTATTTT.

This clonotype was detected many times. This chain connects TRBV12-3 or TRBV12-4 to TRBJ2-5, with D unresolved. There are 11 residues in the CDR3. Trimming cost V 6 bases and J 5 bases, with 7 bases left between them. The CDR3 nucleotides read TGTGCCAGCAGGTTTCTGGAGACCCAGTACTTC. Translating gives CASRFLETQYF.

This clonotype occurred many times. The J gene is TRBJ1-2, the V gene TRBV7-2, with TRBD1 as a possible D gene (5 bases). The CDR3 is made up of 13 amino acids. Germline V gene lookup returns CDR1 SGHTA and CDR2 FQGNSA. Trimming cost V 6 bases and J 1 base, with 9 bases left between them. The CDR3 sequence: CASSLDSNYGYTF. Written as DNA, the CDR3 is TGTGCCAGCAGTCTCGACAGTAACTATGGCTACACCTTC.

This clonotype was found a few times. The chain has TRBV12-3 or TRBV12-4 and TRBJ1-1, with 7 positions matching TRBD1. This CDR3 contains 14 residues. J lost 5 bases, V lost 3 bases, and 6 bases had no gene match. Here the CDR3 DNA reads TGTGCCAGCAGTTTGAGAGACAGGGATACTGAAGCTTTCTTT. It yields the protein CASSLRDRDTEAFF.

This clonotype was seen more than once but under ten times. CDR3 residues: CASSQDLRQEAFF. For the CDR3, the DNA is TGTGCCAGCAGCCAAGATTTACGGCAAGAAGCTTTCTTT. This rearrangement joins TRBV3-1 to TRBJ1-1; no firm D call. Trimming pared 0 bases from V and 8 bases from J, leaving 10 bases between. The germline gives CDR1 LGHDT, CDR2 YNNKEL (reference sequence). This CDR3 is built from 13 residues.

This clonotype was seen many times. V is TRBV5-1 and J is TRBJ2-3; D ambiguous. Germline assignment: CDR1 SGHRS and CDR2 YFSETQ. V lost 0 bases and J lost 0, with 5 bases in between. CDR3 length equals 14 residues. In DNA, the CDR3 is TGCGCCAGCAGCTTGGTTAAGAGCACAGATACGCAGTATTTT. This sequence encodes CASSLVKSTDTQYF.

This clonotype was counted at least ten times. This chain joins TRBV27 and TRBJ1-2; D is perhaps TRBD1 (6 bases). This CDR3 comprises 14 residues. Germline V gene lookup returns CDR1 MNHEY and CDR2 SMNVEV (reference sequence). V was cut by 5 bases and J by 0 bases, with 10 bases left in between. As DNA, the CDR3 is TGTGCCAGCAGTACAAACAGGGCTAACTATGGCTACACCTTC. Translated, it gives CASSTNRANYGYTF.

The table lists this clonotype with a few counts. The chain joins TRBV24-1 to TRBJ2-1, with 10 bases that match TRBD1. Per germline, CDR1 KGHDR and CDR2 SFDVKD. The CDR3 extends over 18 amino acids. V shed 3 bases and J 10 bases; nucleotides not matched to a gene: 17. This CDR3 is CATSDKKDPGQGLFEQFF. In DNA form, the CDR3 reads TGTGCCACCAGTGATAAGAAGGACCCGGGACAGGGGCTATTCGAGCAGTTCTTC.

This clonotype was seen repeatedly, ten times or more. This chain uses TRBV4-1 with TRBJ2-1; the match to TRBD2 covers 8 bases. The V segment lost 6 bases and the J segment 6 bases; nucleotides outside the gene matches: 10. This CDR3 is built from 15 residues. Germline-derived CDR1 and CDR2 are MGHRA and YSYEKL. Here the CDR3 reads CASRERGIPTNEQFF. The CDR3, as DNA: TGCGCCAGCAGGGAGCGGGGGATCCCGACCAATGAGCAGTTCTTC.

This clonotype was picked up many times. The chain couples TRBV13 to TRBJ2-7; 12 positions match TRBD1. Germline assignment: CDR1 PRHDT and CDR2 FYEKMQ (reference sequence). Trimming removed 3 bases from V and 4 bases from J; junction bases left unmatched: 10. The CDR3 sequence is 17 residues long. The CDR3 loop is CASSFQSAGQGAYEQYF. CDR3 coding DNA: TGTGCCAGCAGCTTCCAGTCCGCGGGACAGGGGGCGTACGAGCAGTACTTC.

This clonotype was observed at least ten times. The rearrangement uses TRBV20-1 and TRBJ1-1; D possibly corresponds to TRBD1 (5 bases). The germline CDR1 and CDR2 sequences are DFQATT and SNEGSKA (reference sequence). V lost 6 bases to trimming and J lost 6 bases, with 14 bases between them. This CDR3 contains 12 residues. CDR3 protein: CSATPGIAEAFF. In DNA, the CDR3 is TGCAGTGCGACCCCAGGGATAGCTGAAGCTTTCTTT.

The sample holds many counts of this clonotype. V and J are TRBV20-1 and TRBJ2-3; TRBD2 aligns across 10 bases. Germline V gene data show CDR1 as DFQATT and CDR2 as SNEGSKA (reference sequence). The CDR3 runs to 13 residues. The CDR3 protein is CRLAGIGTDTQYF. Written as DNA, the CDR3 is TGCAGACTAGCGGGAATAGGTACAGATACGCAGTATTTT.

This clonotype was counted ten times or more. This chain joins TRBV10-3 and TRBJ2-7, with 7 bases fitting TRBD1. The CDR3 sequence is 15 residues long. The germline gives CDR1 ENHRY, CDR2 SYGVKD. Trimming took 3 bases from V and 3 from J; bases not matched to a gene: 8. CDR3 amino acids: CAISEPTRGFYEQYF. The CDR3 DNA is TGTGCCATCAGTGAACCGACCAGGGGGTTCTACGAGCAGTACTTC.

This clonotype was seen many times. This chain connects TRBV12-3 or TRBV12-4 to TRBJ2-5; 14 bases agree with TRBD2. V gave up 4 bases and J gave up 4 bases; unmatched junction bases: 5. This CDR3 comprises 16 residues. The CDR3 loop is CASSSTSGGARETQYF. The CDR3 nucleotides are TGTGCCAGCAGTTCGACTAGCGGGGGGGCCAGAGAGACCCAGTACTTC.

The chain combines TRBV28 with TRBJ1-4; 11 nucleotides match TRBD1. Germline V lookup: CDR1 MDHEN, CDR2 SYDVKM. The CDR3 has 16 amino acids. Trimming took 7 bases from V and 10 from J; bases not matched to a gene: 14. The CDR3 loop reads CASIPGQDRGPGKLFF. In nucleotides, the CDR3 is TGTGCCAGCATTCCTGGTCAGGACAGGGGGCCGGGAAAACTGTTTTTT.

This clonotype was seen at least ten times. One end of the junction varies from germline; a read error may be responsible. J is TRBJ1-1 and V is TRBV30; 7 bases are a match to TRBD1. The CDR3 is 16 amino acids. CDR1 and CDR2 from the germline V gene are GTSNPN and SVGIG (reference sequence). CDR3 residues: CAWSAPVGQKNPEAFF. In nucleotides, the CDR3 is TGTGCCTGGAGTGCTCCTGTGGGACAGAAGAACCCTGAAGCTTTCTTT.

This clonotype was picked up a small number of times. The gene calls are TRBV28 and TRBJ2-3; D uncertain. With 3 bases removed from V and 8 bases from J, the gap between germline ends came to 15 bases. This CDR3 comprises 14 residues. Per germline, CDR1 MDHEN and CDR2 SYDVKM. For the CDR3, the DNA is TGTGCCAGCAGTTTTTTTGGGAAACCACCTACGCAGTATTTT. Translated, it gives CASSFFGKPPTQYF. Variable domain in full (rest from reference TRBV28 and TRBJ2-3): DVKVTQSSRYLVKRTGEKVFLECVQDMDHENMFWYRQDPGLGLRLIYFSYDVKMKEKGDIPEGYSVSREKKERFSLILESASTNQTSMYLCASSFFGKPPTQYFGPGTRLTVL.

J is TRBJ2-2 and V is TRBV27; no clear D. V lost 3 bases to trimming and J lost 7 bases, with 6 bases between them. CDR3 size: 12 residues. CDR1 is MNHEY and CDR2 is SMNVEV in the germline V gene (reference sequence). Here the CDR3 DNA reads TGTGCCAGCAGTTTTATGGGCGGGGAGCTGTTTTTT. As protein: CASSFMGGELFF.

There are a few counts of this clonotype. The V and J genes are TRBV29-1 and TRBJ2-1; tentatively, D is TRBD1 (6 bases). The CDR3 totals 13 residues. Germline V gene data show CDR1 as SQVTM and CDR2 as ANQGSEA. Trimming left V 5 bases short and J 5 bases short, with 13 bases between. Written as DNA, the CDR3 is TGCAGCGTTTGCATTACAGGGCACAATGAGCAGTTCTTC. This encodes CSVCITGHNEQFF.

This clonotype showed up many times. In nucleotides, the CDR3 is TGTGCCAGCTCACCACCGGGACAGGTGGTCTACGAGCAGTACTTC. This gives the protein CASSPPGQVVYEQYF. The chain combines TRBV18 with TRBJ2-7, with 8 nucleotides matching TRBD1. From germline, CDR1 is KGHSH and CDR2 LQKENI. Trimming cost V 0 bases and J 3 bases; bases outside gene matches: 4. The CDR3 totals 15 residues.

This clonotype was detected many times. The rearrangement joins TRBV20-1 to TRBJ1-2; D not resolved. The CDR3 has 14 residues. Between the trimmed V and J ends, which lost 0 bases and 5 bases, there was a span of 13 bases. The V gene's germline CDR1 is DFQATT and CDR2 SNEGSKA (reference sequence). CDR3 in amino acids: CSARDERAGYGYTF. CDR3 DNA: TGCAGTGCTAGAGATGAGAGGGCTGGGTATGGCTACACCTTC.

This clonotype was counted many times. DNA of the CDR3: TGTGCCAGCAGTTACTCGGGTAAGAGGTTGAGGGACACTGAAGCTTTCTTT. Protein: CASSYSGKRLRDTEAFF. The chain combines TRBV6-2 or TRBV6-3 with TRBJ1-1; no firm D call. The CDR3 consists of 17 residues. Trimming pared 0 bases from V and 3 bases from J, leaving 17 bases between. Germline V gene data show CDR1 as MNHEY and CDR2 as SVGEGT.

This clonotype has ten or more counts. The chain uses TRBV7-2 and TRBJ2-6; D call uncertain. V lost 5 bases and J lost 0, with 14 bases in between. The CDR3 is 17 residues long. CDR1 SGHTA and CDR2 FQGNSA come from the germline V gene. The CDR3 nucleotides read TGTGCCAGCAGCCCATCAACGACCCTCTCTGGGGCCAACGTCCTGACTTTC. It encodes CASSPSTTLSGANVLTF. Supplemented by reference TRBV7-2 and TRBJ2-6, the full variable domain reads GAGVSQSPSNKVTEKGKDVELRCDPISGHTALYWYRQSLGQGLEFLIYFQGNSAPDKSGLPSDRFSAERTGGSVSTLTIQRTQQEDSAVYLCASSPSTTLSGANVLTFGAGSRLTVL.

This clonotype was seen ten or more times. V gene TRBV7-2 combines with J gene TRBJ2-1; tentatively, D is TRBD2 (6 bases). Trimming removed 5 bases from V and 7 bases from J, with 15 bases in between. CDR1 is SGHTA and CDR2 is FQGNSA in the germline V gene. This CDR3 is built from 14 residues. CDR3 residues: CASSTRLALNEQFF. The DNA for the CDR3 is TGTGCCAGCAGCACAAGGCTAGCGCTGAATGAGCAGTTCTTC.

This clonotype came up many times. The chain has TRBV7-9 and TRBJ2-2; weak D call: TRBD2 (5 bases). Trimming took 5 bases from V and 0 from J, leaving 10 bases between them. Germline CDR1 SEHNR, CDR2 FQNEAQ (reference sequence). There are 15 residues in the CDR3. CDR3 residues: CASSPLGTNTGELFF. DNA of the CDR3: TGTGCCAGCAGCCCCCTCGGGACGAACACCGGGGAGCTGTTTTTT.

This clonotype has at least ten counts. The gene calls are TRBV28 and TRBJ2-6; D is possibly TRBD2 (6 bases). The V gene lost 2 bases and the J gene lost 0 bases, with 14 bases spanning the gap. This CDR3 has 18 amino acids. Germline V lookup: CDR1 MDHEN, CDR2 SYDVKM. As DNA, the CDR3 is TGTGCCAGCAGTTTAGCGGGGTTCGTGAGCTCTGGGGCCAACGTCCTGACTTTC. This translates into CASSLAGFVSSGANVLTF.

This clonotype appeared a few times. V is TRBV7-2 and J is TRBJ2-7; unclear D gene. Germline V gene data show CDR1 as SGHTA and CDR2 as FQGNSA. Between the trimmed V and J ends, which lost 1 base and 6 bases, there was a span of 10 bases. This CDR3 is built from 13 residues. The CDR3 loop reads CASSLERMGEQYF. The CDR3, as DNA: TGTGCCAGCAGCTTAGAGAGGATGGGCGAGCAGTACTTC. Full variable domain (outside the CDR3, taken from reference TRBV7-2 and TRBJ2-7): GAGVSQSPSNKVTEKGKDVELRCDPISGHTALYWYRQSLGQGLEFLIYFQGNSAPDKSGLPSDRFSAERTGGSVSTLTIQRTQQEDSAVYLCASSLERMGEQYFGPGTRLTVT.

CDR3 residues: CASSPSPGQGAADTQYF. The CDR3 bases are TGTGCCAGCAGCCCATCTCCGGGTCAGGGGGCCGCAGATACGCAGTATTTT. The gene calls are TRBV12-3 or TRBV12-4 and TRBJ2-3, with 8 bases matching TRBD1. The CDR3 runs to 17 residues. Trimming took 6 bases from V and 4 from J; bases not matched to a gene: 15.

This clonotype was recorded at least ten times. V is TRBV10-3 and J is TRBJ2-7; 10 bases are shared with TRBD1. Germline lookup yields CDR1 ENHRY and CDR2 SYGVKD. With V trimmed by 4 bases and J by 5 bases, 8 bases remained unmatched. The CDR3 loop spans 15 amino acids. The CDR3 nucleotides are TGTGCCATCAGTGGCGGGACAGGGGAAACCAACGAGCAGTACTTC. Amino acid sequence: CAISGGTGETNEQYF.